The 10 T cell receptor beta chains given below trace back to one sample, sequenced in a study of technical replicates of blood from a few donors. This table comes from immunoSEQ multiplex PCR, and its TCRdb copy is limited to in-frame clones, with some not included. The repertoire consists of 66,000 or so clones, with 88% occurring once and the leading ten covering 4.5% to 5%. What was sequenced was PBMCs. The receptors here all came from a human donor in good health. Some clones in this sample may be carry-over from other donors' samples.

The chain combines TRBV29-1 with TRBJ2-1, with a weak D call TRBD2 (6 bases). This CDR3 spans 15 amino acids. Germline V CDR1 and CDR2: SQVTM, ANQGSEA. Trimming removed 3 bases from V and 0 bases from J, with 12 bases in between. The chain's CDR3 is CSVDPGRTSYNEQFF. For the CDR3, the DNA is TGCAGCGTTGATCCGGGGAGGACCTCCTACAATGAGCAGTTCTTC.

The J gene is TRBJ2-2, the V gene TRBV5-1; TRBD2 agrees at 8 bases. Per germline, CDR1 SGHRS and CDR2 YFSETQ. The CDR3 consists of 16 residues. V lost 8 bases, J lost 3 bases, and 12 bases stayed unmatched. In nucleotides, the CDR3 is TGCGCCAGTAACGGGGGGCTAGCGGGCCACACCGGGGAGCTGTTTTTT. Amino acids: CASNGGLAGHTGELFF.

V is TRBV18 and J is TRBJ1-4; the D is unclear. Germline V lookup: CDR1 KGHSH, CDR2 LQKENI. The CDR3 has 13 amino acids. The germline V and J ends were trimmed by 8 bases and 4 bases, with 11 bases remaining between them. The chain's CDR3 is CASTTDYNEKLFF. In nucleotides, the CDR3 is TGTGCCAGCACGACGGACTATAATGAAAAACTGTTTTTT.

This clone was recorded only once. This chain links TRBV7-3 with TRBJ1-1, with unresolved D. CDR3 length: 13 residues. From germline, CDR1 is SGHTA and CDR2 FQGTGA. Between the trimmed V and J ends, which lost 3 bases and 3 bases, there was a span of 8 bases. The CDR3 is CASSFYRDTEAFF. The CDR3 nucleotides read TGTGCCAGCAGCTTTTACCGAGACACTGAAGCTTTCTTT.

This rearrangement joins TRBV19 to TRBJ1-1; the D is unclear. The V and J ends lost 1 base and 4 bases respectively, with 13 bases between them. Germline lookup yields CDR1 LNHDA and CDR2 SQIVND (reference sequence). The length of the CDR3 is 15 residues. CDR3 sequence reads: CASSIGPQSTTEAFF. CDR3 nucleotides: TGTGCCAGTAGTATAGGTCCACAAAGTACCACTGAAGCTTTCTTT.

The chain carries TRBV9 and TRBJ1-2; TRBD1 agrees at 12 bases. The length of the CDR3 is 14 residues. Trimming cost V 0 bases and J 7 bases; bases outside gene matches: 1. The germline V gene encodes CDR1 SGDLS and CDR2 YYNGEE. CDR3 sequence: CASSVGGQGAGYTF. In DNA form, the CDR3 reads TGTGCCAGCAGCGTAGGGGGACAGGGGGCTGGCTACACCTTC.

There are a few counts of this clone. V and J are TRBV5-1 and TRBJ2-7; TRBD2 aligns across 8 bases. CDR3 length: 15 residues. Germline CDR1 and CDR2: SGHRS and YFSETQ. V shed 4 bases, J shed 3 bases, and the junction held 9 bases outside the gene matches. CDR3 protein: CASSPESGGFYEQYF. DNA for the CDR3: TGCGCCAGCAGCCCGGAAAGCGGGGGCTTCTACGAGCAGTACTTC.

The chain combines TRBV21-1 with TRBJ1-2; the table's D call, TRBD1, has no DNA check behind it. TRBV21-1 is termed a pseudogene. CDR3 length: 15 residues. In DNA, the CDR3 is TGTGCCAGCAGGACACAGGGGGAGTTAGACTATGGCTACACCTTC. The encoded protein is CASRTQGELDYGYTF.

The chain recombines TRBV10-3 with TRBJ1-1; no clear D gene. The CDR3 covers 14 residues. CDR1 is ENHRY and CDR2 is SYGVKD in the germline V gene. V was pared by 0 bases and J by 0 bases, with 5 bases between. CDR3 in amino acids: CAISESTVNTEAFF. In DNA, the CDR3 is TGTGCCATCAGTGAGTCAACAGTGAACACTGAAGCTTTCTTT.

Written as DNA, the CDR3 is TGTGCCAGCAGCCCCTGGACAGGGCAGGGCTACACCTTC. Translation: CASSPWTGQGYTF. The chain has TRBV9 and TRBJ1-2, with 8 bases lining up with TRBD1. The ends lost 4 bases at V and 8 bases at J; junction bases unmatched: 7. The CDR3 runs 13 residues. Germline lookup yields CDR1 SGDLS and CDR2 YYNGEE.